This entry lists 21 T cell receptor beta chains sequenced from one sample in a study of blood T cell repertoires in COVID-19. Repertoires were generated with immunoSEQ multiplex PCR, while TCRdb's copy carries only in-frame clones and drops some. This table has approximately 300,000 clones, approximately 85% appearing once. The sample taken for sequencing was PBMCs or T cells enriched from blood (not recorded which). Receptor source: a woman younger than 45 who had recovered from COVID-19.

The V and J genes are TRBV2 and TRBJ2-2; TRBD1 is a possible D gene (5 bases). Per the germline V gene, CDR1 is SNHLY and CDR2 is FYNNEI. The germline V and J ends were trimmed by 11 bases and 0 bases, with 16 bases remaining between them. The CDR3 totals 15 residues. The CDR3 bases are TGTGCCCTCCAGAATCAGGGTACGAACACCGGGGAGCTGTTTTTT. The encoded protein is CALQNQGTNTGELFF.

A few counts support this clone. The rearrangement links TRBV6-5 to TRBJ1-2; 8 bases fit TRBD1. The CDR3 contains 15 residues. From germline, CDR1 is MNHEY and CDR2 SVGAGI. V shed 1 base and J 4 bases; nucleotides not matched to a gene: 5. CDR3 nucleotide sequence: TGTGCCAGCAGTTACTTACAGGGGGTTCCCTATGGCTACACCTTC. Its protein product is CASSYLQGVPYGYTF.

The chain recombines TRBV19 with TRBJ1-1; 7 bases line up with TRBD1. Germline lookup yields CDR1 LNHDA and CDR2 SQIVND (reference sequence). This CDR3 spans 14 amino acids. V dropped 3 bases and J dropped 0; count of bases not matched to a gene: 1. CDR3 in amino acids: CASSIGTVNTEAFF. The CDR3 coding sequence is TGTGCCAGTAGTATCGGGACAGTGAACACTGAAGCTTTCTTT.

V usage is TRBV20-1 and J usage is TRBJ2-1; D may be TRBD2 (5 bases). Deletions cut 2 bases from V and 9 bases from J, with 5 bases between. The germline V gene has CDR1 DFQATT and CDR2 SNEGSKA (reference sequence). The CDR3 is made up of 10 amino acids. The DNA for the CDR3 is TGCAGTGCTAGACTAGCTGAGCAGTTCTTC. Translated: CSARLAEQFF.

V is TRBV7-2 and J is TRBJ1-2, with D possibly TRBD1 on 6 matching bases. The CDR3 runs 13 residues. Germline loops: CDR1 SGHTA, CDR2 FQGNSA. The germline V and J ends were trimmed by 6 bases and 4 bases, with 12 bases remaining between them. The CDR3 DNA follows: TGTGCCAGCAGTCTCAGGGGCTCCTATGGCTACACCTTC. This encodes CASSLRGSYGYTF.

This clone was picked up one time. The gene calls are TRBV11-3 and TRBJ2-1; 12 bases are shared with TRBD2. The V segment lost 3 bases and the J segment 0 bases; nucleotides outside the gene matches: 12. This CDR3 has 20 amino acids. The germline gives CDR1 SGHNT, CDR2 YENEEA. This CDR3 is CASSFLRIPSGRDSYNEQFF. In nucleotides, the CDR3 is TGTGCCAGCAGCTTTTTACGAATCCCTAGCGGGAGGGACTCCTACAATGAGCAGTTCTTC.

The rearrangement uses TRBV5-1 and TRBJ2-1, with 7 nucleotides matching TRBD2. From germline, CDR1 is SGHRS and CDR2 YFSETQ. J lost 1 base, V lost 4 bases, and 8 bases had no gene match. The CDR3 is 16 amino acids. CDR3 DNA sequence: TGCGCCAGCAGCCCTCTGGGGGGGGAGTCCTACAATGAGCAGTTCTTC. This gives the protein CASSPLGGESYNEQFF.

This chain uses TRBV28 with TRBJ1-1; D is unclear. Germline CDR1 MDHEN, CDR2 SYDVKM. The CDR3 has 14 residues. The germline V and J ends were trimmed by 10 bases and 0 bases, with 15 bases remaining between them. The CDR3 here is CATWRLNMNTEAFF. In nucleotides, the CDR3 is TGTGCCACCTGGCGGCTTAACATGAACACTGAAGCTTTCTTT.

The rearrangement uses TRBV20-1 and TRBJ1-2, with 7 bases fitting TRBD1. Germline CDR1 reads DFQATT; CDR2 reads SNEGSKA (reference sequence). V lost 3 bases and J lost 4; bases outside the gene matches: 8. The CDR3 runs 14 residues. In nucleotides, the CDR3 is TGCAGTGCTAGTCACAGGGGCAGGTTCTATGGCTACACCTTC. Translation gives CSASHRGRFYGYTF.

The chain couples TRBV2 to TRBJ1-1, with TRBD1 matching 8 bases. The CDR3 is 14 amino acids. Germline CDR1 reads SNHLY; CDR2 reads FYNNEI. The ends lost 4 bases at V and 6 bases at J; junction bases unmatched: 7. The CDR3 is CASSVGQDNSEAFF. The CDR3 DNA is TGTGCCAGCAGTGTGGGACAGGACAACTCTGAAGCTTTCTTT.

The V gene is TRBV11-2, the J gene TRBJ1-1; no clear D. The germline V gene encodes CDR1 SGHAT and CDR2 FQNNGV. The CDR3 is made up of 11 amino acids. The ends were cut back, 7 bases at V and 6 bases at J, with 9 bases in the middle. CDR3 region: CASNSGAEAFF. Written as DNA, the CDR3 is TGTGCCAGCAACTCCGGGGCTGAAGCTTTCTTT.

This chain uses TRBV5-6 with TRBJ1-6; D remains ambiguous. The CDR3 spans 14 residues. Trimming took 1 base from V and 4 from J, leaving 6 bases between them. CDR1 is SGHDT, CDR2 YYEEEE, per germline. Here the CDR3 DNA reads TGTGCCAGCAGCTTGACAGAGTATAATTCACCCCTCCACTTT. Amino acids: CASSLTEYNSPLHF.

The J gene is TRBJ2-7, the V gene TRBV24-1; TRBD2 matches 8 bases. Trimming at V came to 4 bases and at J to 6 bases, leaving 10 bases not matched to a gene. Germline lookup yields CDR1 KGHDR and CDR2 SFDVKD. This CDR3 comprises 15 residues. The CDR3 here is CATSDPPGGRGEQYF. As DNA, the CDR3 is TGTGCCACCAGTGACCCTCCGGGGGGGCGCGGCGAGCAGTACTTC.

The chain links TRBV5-4 to TRBJ2-1, with 10 nucleotides matching TRBD1. The CDR3 length is 15 residues. V lost 6 bases and J lost 1; bases outside the gene matches: 4. Germline V gene sequence: CDR1 SGHNT, CDR2 YYREEE (reference sequence). The CDR3 bases are TGTGCCAGCAAGACAGGGGGCGCGTCCTACAATGAGCAGTTCTTC. This encodes CASKTGGASYNEQFF.

The chain links TRBV11-2 to TRBJ2-7; D gene uncertain. Germline loops: CDR1 SGHAT, CDR2 FQNNGV. This CDR3 contains 12 residues. V gave up 5 bases and J gave up 3 bases, with 8 bases separating them. CDR3 loop: CASSPPSYEQYF. In DNA form, the CDR3 reads TGTGCCAGCAGCCCCCCTAGCTACGAGCAGTACTTC. Supplemented by reference TRBV11-2 and TRBJ2-7, the full variable domain reads EAGVAQSPRYKIIEKRQSVAFWCNPISGHATLYWYQQILGQGPKLLIQFQNNGVVDDSQLPKDRFSAERLKGVDSTLKIQPAKLEDSAVYLCASSPPSYEQYFGPGTRLTVT.

The V gene is TRBV28, the J gene TRBJ2-3; 8 nucleotides align to TRBD2. Germline lookup yields CDR1 MDHEN and CDR2 SYDVKM. The CDR3 consists of 18 residues. V lost 1 base and J lost 5; bases outside the gene matches: 14. CDR3 bases: TGTGCCAGCAGTTTATTTGGGCGTGACGGGGGGGCTATAGATACGCAGTATTTT. It translates to CASSLFGRDGGAIDTQYF.

V gene TRBV10-3 combines with J gene TRBJ2-7; 11 positions agree with TRBD1. V was clipped by 3 bases and J by 5 bases; unmatched bases: 6. CDR3 length equals 15 residues. The germline V gene has CDR1 ENHRY and CDR2 SYGVKD. The CDR3 loop reads CAISDGQGAGDEQYF. The CDR3 nucleotides are TGTGCCATCAGTGACGGACAGGGGGCGGGGGACGAGCAGTACTTC.

The chain couples TRBV5-1 to TRBJ2-1; 7 bases are shared with TRBD1. The CDR3 length is 15 residues. Germline V lookup: CDR1 SGHRS, CDR2 YFSETQ. V trimming: 4 bases; J trimming: 7 bases; junction bases outside the gene matches: 11. In nucleotides, the CDR3 is TGCGCCAGCAGCAGGAACCGGGACAGACCGAATGAGCAGTTCTTC. Encoded protein: CASSRNRDRPNEQFF.

The rearrangement links TRBV6-2 or TRBV6-3 to TRBJ2-7; TRBD2 agrees at 11 bases. The trim removed 5 bases at V and 2 bases at J, leaving 8 bases unmatched. The CDR3 has 16 residues. The germline V gene encodes CDR1 MNHEY and CDR2 SVGEGT. This CDR3 reads CASSPLAGGPTYEQYF. As DNA, the CDR3 is TGTGCCAGCAGTCCCCTAGCGGGGGGCCCGACCTACGAGCAGTACTTC.

V is TRBV25-1 and J is TRBJ1-5, with TRBD1 identical over 9 bases. V lost 11 bases to trimming and J lost 3 bases; unmatched junction nucleotides: 11. Germline CDR1 reads MGHDK; CDR2 reads SYGVNS. The CDR3 runs to 15 residues. CDR3 bases: TGTGCCTCCTCCGGGACAGGGTTCGTCAATCAGCCCCAGCATTTT. Amino acid sequence: CASSGTGFVNQPQHF.

The chain has TRBV18 and TRBJ1-5; a possible D gene is TRBD1 (5 bases). CDR1 and CDR2 from the germline V gene are KGHSH and LQKENI. Trimming removed 8 bases at V and 3 bases at J, with 11 bases between. The length of the CDR3 is 13 residues. The CDR3 nucleotides read TGTGCCAGCCAAGACAGACTCAATCAGCCCCAGCATTTT. This sequence encodes CASQDRLNQPQHF.